The following is a T cell receptor (beta chain) sequence with its context. As yet, its antigen is unknown. TCRdb re-analysed the 5' RACE reads in MiXCR, keeping a single row per CDR3 protein. The table lists a few hundred thousand distinct CDR3 sequences, about an eighth of them singletons. The data originate from a study of identical twins. Germline assignment: CDR1 KGHDR and CDR2 SFDVKD. The CDR3 runs 14 residues. V lost 4 bases to trimming and J lost 7 bases, with 15 bases between them. Healthy Caucasians provided all donations. Study outcomes and limitations: Zero-insertion results could be subject to partial confounding by invariant MAIT and iNKT cells. While abundant cord blood beta clonotypes carried fewer insertions, memory repertoires showed no such pattern.

These same records also appear under a second study, on yellow fever vaccine responses in identical twins.

The sequence derives from a woman aged 18-29 years in good health. This rearrangement joins TRBV24-1 to TRBJ2-5; D remains unclear. The sequenced sample was memory (CD45RO+) T cells sorted from blood. CDR3 bases: TGTGCCACCAGTGACCAATCCGTAGATGGGACCCAGTACTTC. It encodes CATSDQSVDGTQYF.